This TCR beta chain was identified in a study of identical twins. TCRdb itself ran the 5' RACE reads through MiXCR, one entry per CDR3 protein. The table lists about 250,000 distinct CDR3 sequences, about 8% of them singletons. There are 13 residues in the CDR3. V lost 5 bases and J 3 bases, leaving 10 bases between the germline ends. Germline CDR1 SEHNR, CDR2 FQNEAQ (reference sequence). The sample holds many counts of this clonotype. Only healthy Caucasians were included as donors. Another study also made use of these data, one on yellow fever vaccine responses in identical twins. That report notes: Twins' vaccine T cell response reportedly gave the appearance of partial convergence and partial personalization.

Material: CD8+ T cells sorted from blood. The chain recombines TRBV7-9 with TRBJ2-5; a possible D gene is TRBD2 (5 bases). This TCR derives from a woman between 18 and 30 years old in good health. This chain's CDR3 is CASSPAAEETQYF. CDR3 coding DNA: TGTGCCAGCAGCCCAGCAGCGGAAGAGACCCAGTACTTC.